One and the same sample provided the 17 T cell receptor beta chains below, sequenced in a study of blood T cell repertoires in COVID-19. Sequenced by immunoSEQ multiplex PCR; TCRdb stores in-frame clones only, minus some. The sample lists over 200,000 clones, 83% seen once, with around 1.3% in the top ten. Sequenced input: peripheral blood. The receptors were sampled from a woman younger than 45 with COVID-19, enrolled during active disease.

The chain joins TRBV5-6 to TRBJ2-7, with D tentatively TRBD2 (6 bases). Germline-derived CDR1 and CDR2 are SGHDT and YYEEEE. The V and J ends lost 4 bases and 7 bases respectively, with 12 bases between them. The CDR3 consists of 12 residues. CDR3: CASSRDLGEQYF. As DNA, the CDR3 is TGTGCCAGCAGCAGGGACTTGGGGGAGCAGTACTTC.

The chain links TRBV9 to TRBJ1-2; no reliable D call. With 0 bases removed from V and 4 bases from J, the gap between germline ends came to 13 bases. This CDR3 is built from 15 residues. The V gene's germline CDR1 is SGDLS and CDR2 YYNGEE. Written as DNA, the CDR3 is TGTGCCAGCAGCGTAGAGAGAGGAATCCCCTATGGCTACACCTTC. Translation gives CASSVERGIPYGYTF.

A single count supports this clone. This chain connects TRBV7-9 to TRBJ1-2; tentative D call: TRBD1 (5 bases). Germline V gives CDR1 SEHNR, CDR2 FQNEAQ (reference sequence). The CDR3 is 15 residues long. Trimming stripped 5 bases from V and 2 bases from J, with 15 bases between. CDR3 bases: TGTGCCAGCAGCGCAGTCAGGGAGGGAAACTATGGCTACACCTTC. Residues: CASSAVREGNYGYTF.

V is TRBV30 and J is TRBJ1-1; D might be TRBD1 (6 bases). The CDR3 has 11 amino acids. CDR1 and CDR2 from the germline V gene are GTSNPN and SVGIG (reference sequence). Between the trimmed V and J ends, which lost 2 bases and 5 bases, there was a span of 6 bases. In DNA, the CDR3 is TGTGCCTGGAGTCAGGGGACTGAAGCTTTCTTT. Translation: CAWSQGTEAFF.

This chain connects TRBV11-2 to TRBJ2-7, with 7 positions matching TRBD1. CDR3 length: 15 amino acids. J lost 3 bases, V lost 2 bases, and 7 bases had no gene match. The germline CDR1 and CDR2 sequences are SGHAT and FQNNGV. CDR3 bases: TGTGCCAGCAGCTTAATGTTAACAGGGGACTACGAGCAGTACTTC. It specifies CASSLMLTGDYEQYF.

The rearrangement joins TRBV2 to TRBJ1-2; no reliable D call. V was cut by 7 bases and J by 7 bases, with 10 bases left in between. Germline CDR1 and CDR2: SNHLY and FYNNEI. The CDR3 totals 11 residues. CDR3 amino acids: CASTIAGGYTF. In DNA form, the CDR3 reads TGTGCCAGCACAATTGCGGGTGGCTACACCTTC.

The chain recombines TRBV27 with TRBJ2-7; 10 nucleotides agree with TRBD2. With V trimmed by 3 bases and J by 2 bases, 7 bases remained unmatched. The CDR3 runs to 16 residues. Germline CDR1 reads MNHEY; CDR2 reads SMNVEV (reference sequence). The CDR3 DNA follows: TGTGCCAGCAGTTTGCAACCTAGCGGGAGAGCCTACGAGCAGTACTTC. Encoded protein: CASSLQPSGRAYEQYF.

The chain joins TRBV4-1 to TRBJ1-5; 7 nucleotides align to TRBD1. Germline V gene sequence: CDR1 MGHRA, CDR2 YSYEKL. Unmatched junction bases numbered 17, after V lost 5 bases and J lost 7 bases. The CDR3 has 17 amino acids. CDR3 amino acids: CASSDRQGSMGKQPQHF. The CDR3 region has the DNA TGCGCCAGCAGCGATCGACAGGGTAGTATGGGAAAACAGCCCCAGCATTTT.

V usage is TRBV27 and J usage is TRBJ1-2, with 8 nucleotides matching TRBD1. V shed 1 base and J 5 bases; nucleotides not matched to a gene: 6. This CDR3 spans 15 amino acids. Germline V gene data show CDR1 as MNHEY and CDR2 as SMNVEV (reference sequence). The CDR3 region has the DNA TGTGCCAGCAGTTTATGGGGTAACAGGGGGTATGGCTACACCTTC. Its translation: CASSLWGNRGYGYTF.

The V gene is TRBV6-1, the J gene TRBJ2-7, with TRBD2 as a possible D gene (5 bases). In germline, CDR1 is MNHNS, CDR2 SASEGT. The CDR3 is made up of 12 amino acids. V shed 3 bases and J shed 6 bases, with 9 bases lying between them. The CDR3 sequence is CASSERAGEQYF. In DNA, the CDR3 is TGTGCCAGCAGTGAGAGGGCTGGCGAGCAGTACTTC.

The chain joins TRBV5-6 to TRBJ2-6, with D hard to call. CDR1 SGHDT and CDR2 YYEEEE come from the germline V gene. The V and J ends lost 0 bases and 4 bases respectively, with 8 bases between them. The CDR3 has 15 residues. This CDR3 reads CASSLGLVGANVLTF. CDR3 DNA sequence: TGTGCCAGCAGCTTGGGGTTAGTCGGGGCCAACGTCCTGACTTTC.

The J gene is TRBJ2-5, the V gene TRBV2, with D possibly being TRBD1 (6 bases). With 9 bases removed from V and 10 bases from J, the gap between germline ends came to 24 bases. CDR3 size: 14 residues. Germline V lookup: CDR1 SNHLY, CDR2 FYNNEI. For the CDR3, the DNA is TGTGCCAGTGAAAGGGGGACACCGTACAGAGGCCAGTACTTC. It translates to CASERGTPYRGQYF.

This clone was counted once. V usage is TRBV19 and J usage is TRBJ2-1, with 9 bases that match TRBD2. In germline, CDR1 is LNHDA, CDR2 SQIVND (reference sequence). The CDR3 loop spans 17 amino acids. Losses at the gene ends were 5 bases for V and 0 bases for J; bases not matched to a gene: 8. Here the CDR3 DNA reads TGTGCCAGTAGTCTTAGACTAGCGGCCAGCTCCTACAATGAGCAGTTCTTC. As protein: CASSLRLAASSYNEQFF.

This clone was picked up a small number of times. V and J are TRBV7-3 and TRBJ1-1; weak D call: TRBD1 (5 bases). Trimming took off 2 bases at V and 0 bases at J, with 7 bases between the two ends. The germline CDR1 and CDR2 sequences are SGHTA and FQGTGA. This CDR3 is 14 amino acids long. CDR3 DNA: TGTGCCAGCAGCTTATCAGGGTTGAACACTGAAGCTTTCTTT. Amino acids: CASSLSGLNTEAFF.

The chain links TRBV5-1 to TRBJ2-7; 9 nucleotides agree with TRBD2. Germline CDR1 and CDR2: SGHRS and YFSETQ. The CDR3 has 14 amino acids. Trimming took 6 bases from V and 7 from J; bases not matched to a gene: 11. DNA for the CDR3: TGCGCCAGCAAGAATCCCGCCGCGGGGGGGGAGCAGTACTTC. The encoded protein is CASKNPAAGGEQYF.

This chain connects TRBV7-9 to TRBJ2-5; D perhaps matches TRBD2 (7 bases). The CDR3 runs to 16 residues. Germline V gene data show CDR1 as SEHNR and CDR2 as FQNEAQ (reference sequence). Trimming took off 6 bases at V and 3 bases at J, with 20 bases between the two ends. The CDR3 sequence is CASSRGNRAGEETQYF. The CDR3 bases are TGTGCCAGCAGTCGAGGTAACAGGGCGGGAGAAGAGACCCAGTACTTC.

The V and J genes are TRBV2 and TRBJ1-1, with D perhaps matching TRBD1 (6 bases). V was pared by 1 base and J by 10 bases, with 13 bases between. The CDR3 spans 13 residues. Germline V lookup: CDR1 SNHLY, CDR2 FYNNEI. CDR3 amino acids: CASSEVGEGVAFF. The CDR3 DNA sequence: TGTGCCAGCAGTGAAGTGGGGGAGGGGGTAGCTTTCTTT.